The text below deals with one T cell receptor (beta chain). What it binds is not known. This entry is derived from a study of T cells after yellow fever vaccination. Whole-study results and caveats: Subsequent booster samples again held most clones from primary vaccination (more than 95% CD4, 85% to 90% CD8). The bulk population could contribute abundant contaminating clonotypes to FACS-sorted repertoires.

TCRdb redid the calling of the 5' RACE reads with MiXCR, one entry per CDR3 protein. The top ten clones hold about an eighth of a sample with just under 600,000 distinct CDR3 sequences, about 13% of them seen once. The germline CDR1 and CDR2 sequences are KGHDR and SFDVKD. The V end lost 3 bases, the J end lost 3 bases, and 5 bases lay between the germline ends. CDR3 size: 13 residues. This clonotype was obtained from a man aged 25 to 40 who received the YFV17D yellow fever vaccine. This specimen was PBMCs, taken on the day of the yellow fever booster vaccination. The rearrangement joins TRBV24-1 to TRBJ2-1; D not certain. This chain's CDR3 is CATSDINYNEQFF. The DNA of the CDR3 is TGTGCCACCAGTGATATAAACTACAATGAGCAGTTCTTC.